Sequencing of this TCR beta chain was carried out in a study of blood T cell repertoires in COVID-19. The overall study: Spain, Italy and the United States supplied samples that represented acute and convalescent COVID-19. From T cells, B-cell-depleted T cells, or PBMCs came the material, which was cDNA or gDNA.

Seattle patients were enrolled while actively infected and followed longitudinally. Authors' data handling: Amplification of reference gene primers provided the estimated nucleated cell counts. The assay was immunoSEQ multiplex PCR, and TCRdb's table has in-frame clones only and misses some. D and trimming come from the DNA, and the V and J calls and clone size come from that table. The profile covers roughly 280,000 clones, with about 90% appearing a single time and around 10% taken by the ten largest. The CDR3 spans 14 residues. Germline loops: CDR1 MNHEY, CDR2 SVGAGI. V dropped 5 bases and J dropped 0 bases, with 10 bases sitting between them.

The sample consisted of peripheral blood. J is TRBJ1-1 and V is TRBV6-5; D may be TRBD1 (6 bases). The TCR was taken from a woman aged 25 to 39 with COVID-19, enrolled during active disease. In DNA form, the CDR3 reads TGTGCCAGCAGTCCCTGGACAGTGAACACTGAAGCTTTCTTT. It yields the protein CASSPWTVNTEAFF.